This is a list of T cell receptor beta chains from one sample in a study of T cells after yellow fever vaccination. TCRdb independently ran MiXCR on the 5' RACE reads; one entry per CDR3 protein. The sample contains approximately 31,000 distinct CDR3 sequences, about 10% of which appear only once. Specimen: PBMCs, either bulk or a sorted T-cell subset (CD4+, CD8+, memory, or dextramer-sorted; not recorded which), collected roughly 14 days after the first yellow fever vaccination. All receptors derive from a man aged 18 to 30 who received the YFV17D yellow fever vaccine. Both conserved end residues are part of each CDR3. Fields, in order: V gene, J gene, clone size, D gene, CDR3 protein, CDR3 DNA. A D gene is named only where the DNA matches it firmly. Clone size is given for some rows only: seen once, a few or many times, or a class if the clone is expanded.

TRBV5-1,TRBJ2-5,many,TRBD1,CASNYYGQGQGETQYF,TGCGCCAGCAACTACTACGGACAGGGACAGGGGGAGACCCAGTACTTC
TRBV4-1,TRBJ2-1,many,-,CASSQVDLISYNEQFF,TGCGCCAGCAGCCAAGTGGATCTTATCTCCTACAATGAGCAGTTCTTC
TRBV5-6,TRBJ2-6,many,-,CASSPTAFGANVLTF,TGTGCCAGCAGCCCCACCGCCTTTGGGGCCAACGTCCTGACTTTC
TRBV5-4,TRBJ2-5,many,-,CASSLPYEETQYF,TGTGCCAGCAGCTTGCCGTACGAAGAGACCCAGTACTTC
TRBV7-2,TRBJ1-3,many,-,CASSLAGDGNTIYF,TGTGCCAGCAGCTTAGCCGGGGATGGAAACACCATATATTTT
TRBV19,TRBJ1-4,many,-,CASRGLWTNEKLFF,TGTGCCAGTAGGGGACTCTGGACTAATGAAAAACTGTTTTTT
TRBV5-1,TRBJ2-3,many,TRBD2,CASSLDGGGDTQYF,TGCGCCAGCAGCTTGGACGGGGGGGGGGATACGCAGTATTTT
TRBV2,TRBJ2-2,many,-,CASRAGAPLAGELFF,TGTGCCAGCAGGGCAGGGGCCCCGCTCGCCGGGGAGCTGTTTTTT
TRBV5-1,TRBJ2-3,many,-,CASSFSQGGASQYF,TGCGCCAGCAGCTTCTCGCAGGGGGGCGCTTCGCAGTATTTT
TRBV7-2,TRBJ1-6,many,-,CASSLGFQDLHF,TGTGCCAGCAGCTTAGGATTCCAAGACCTCCACTTT
TRBV2,TRBJ2-3,-,-,CASRGGTDAQYF,TGTGCCAGCAGGGGGGGCACAGATGCGCAGTATTTT
TRBV6-2/TRBV6-3,TRBJ2-1,many,-,CASRGQSSYNEQFF,TGTGCCAGCAGAGGACAGAGCTCCTACAATGAGCAGTTCTTC
TRBV7-8,TRBJ2-7,many,-,CASSLVGGSYEQYF,TGTGCCAGCAGCTTAGTAGGCGGTTCCTACGAGCAGTACTTC
TRBV11-1,TRBJ1-6,many,TRBD1,CASSSPGQSSYNSPLHF,TGTGCCAGCAGCTCGCCGGGACAGAGCTCCTATAATTCACCCCTCCACTTT
TRBV28,TRBJ1-2,many,TRBD1,CASSSGTGVRDGYTF,TGTGCCAGCAGCTCCGGGACAGGGGTGAGGGATGGCTACACCTTC
TRBV12-3/TRBV12-4,TRBJ1-5,many,-,CASSLRSIVGGNQPQHF,TGTGCCAGCAGTTTGAGATCGATCGTTGGCGGCAATCAGCCCCAGCATTTT
TRBV30,TRBJ1-1,few,-,CAWSAGTANTEAFF,TGTGCCTGGAGTGCTGGGACTGCCAACACTGAAGCTTTCTTT
TRBV4-2,TRBJ2-3,many,TRBD2,CASSQDSGGADTQYF,TGTGCCAGCAGCCAAGATAGCGGGGGGGCAGATACGCAGTATTTT
TRBV11-2,TRBJ2-5,few,-,CASSTGVQETQYF,TGTGCCAGCAGCACCGGGGTCCAAGAGACCCAGTACTTC
TRBV4-1,TRBJ1-5,many,-,CASSQGGMMSQPQHF,TGCGCCAGCAGCCAAGGGGGTATGATGAGTCAGCCCCAGCATTTT
TRBV11-2,TRBJ2-1,many,-,CASSFHTLSRNEQFF,TGTGCCAGCAGCTTTCACACCCTCTCACGAAATGAGCAGTTCTTC
TRBV7-6,TRBJ2-6,-,TRBD1,CASSLGQGQVLTF,TGTGCCAGCAGCCTTGGACAGGGGCAGGTCCTGACTTTC
TRBV7-2,TRBJ2-7,many,-,CASSLGLVNEQYF,TGTGCCAGCAGCTTAGGGTTAGTGAACGAGCAGTACTTC
TRBV5-4,TRBJ1-4,-,-,CASSLKGSNEKLFF,TGTGCCAGCAGCTTAAAGGGGTCTAATGAAAAACTGTTTTTT
TRBV6-5,TRBJ1-3,many,-,CASRRAAGRGNTIYF,TGTGCCAGCAGAAGAGCAGCGGGCAGAGGAAACACCATATATTTT
TRBV24-1,TRBJ1-1,-,-,CATRGGTEAFF,TGTGCCACACGGGGCGGCACTGAAGCTTTCTTT
TRBV25-1,TRBJ2-1,many,-,CASSEPSLSGEQFF,TGTGCCAGCAGTGAACCCTCTCTATCGGGTGAGCAGTTCTTC